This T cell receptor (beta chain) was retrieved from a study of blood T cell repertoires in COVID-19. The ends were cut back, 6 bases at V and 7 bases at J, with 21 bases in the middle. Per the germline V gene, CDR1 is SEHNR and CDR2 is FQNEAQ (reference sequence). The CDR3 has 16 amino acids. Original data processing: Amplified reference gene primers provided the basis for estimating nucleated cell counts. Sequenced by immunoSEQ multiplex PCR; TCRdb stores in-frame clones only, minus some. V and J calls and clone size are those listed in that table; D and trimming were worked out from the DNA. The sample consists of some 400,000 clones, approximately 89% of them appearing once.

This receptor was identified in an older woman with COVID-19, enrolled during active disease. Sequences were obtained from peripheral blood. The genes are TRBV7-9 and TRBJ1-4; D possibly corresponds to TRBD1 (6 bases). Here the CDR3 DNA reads TGTGCCAGCAGTGTGGGCATAGGGGGATTCCGTGAAAAACTGTTTTTT. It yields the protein CASSVGIGGFREKLFF.